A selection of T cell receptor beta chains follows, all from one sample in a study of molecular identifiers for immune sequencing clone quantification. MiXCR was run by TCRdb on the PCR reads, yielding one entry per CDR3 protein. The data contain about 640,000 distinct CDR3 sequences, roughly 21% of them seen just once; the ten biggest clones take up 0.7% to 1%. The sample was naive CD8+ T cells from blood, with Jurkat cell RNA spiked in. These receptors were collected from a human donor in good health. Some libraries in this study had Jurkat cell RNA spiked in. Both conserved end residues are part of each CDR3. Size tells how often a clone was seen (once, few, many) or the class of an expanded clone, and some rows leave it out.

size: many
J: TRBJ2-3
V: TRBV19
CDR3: CASSHPNRRRTDTQYF

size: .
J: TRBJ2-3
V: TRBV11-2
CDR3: CASSSPGTGGQTDTQYF

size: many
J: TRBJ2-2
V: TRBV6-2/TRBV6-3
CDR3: CATRPPSAVTGELFF

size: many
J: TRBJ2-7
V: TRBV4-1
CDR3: CASSQQHLNSYEQYF

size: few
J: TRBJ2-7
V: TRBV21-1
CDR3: CASSYGPIAYEQYF

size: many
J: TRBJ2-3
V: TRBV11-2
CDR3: CASSSTGMGAADTQYF

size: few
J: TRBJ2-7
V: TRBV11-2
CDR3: CASSSIHQTSGSSYEQYF

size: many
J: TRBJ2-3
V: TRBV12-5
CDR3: CASGLGLAHTDTQYF

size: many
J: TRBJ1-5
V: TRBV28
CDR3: CASTRVAVQPQHF

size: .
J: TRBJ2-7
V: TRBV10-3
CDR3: CAISGLAGQLDYEQYF

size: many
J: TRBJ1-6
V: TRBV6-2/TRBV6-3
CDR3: CASSITGTGYNSPLHF

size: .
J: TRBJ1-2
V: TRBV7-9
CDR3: CASSLDRLYGYTF

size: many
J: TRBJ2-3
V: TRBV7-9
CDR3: CASSPPGASGGPRATDTQYF

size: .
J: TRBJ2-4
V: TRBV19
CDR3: CASSMGGRTQNIQYF

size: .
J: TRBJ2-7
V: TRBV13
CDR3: CASSSQRGGYEQYF

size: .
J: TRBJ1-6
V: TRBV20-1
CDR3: CSARDRAGPLYNSPLHF

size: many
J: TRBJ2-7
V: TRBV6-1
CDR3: CASSEGPGLTYEQYF

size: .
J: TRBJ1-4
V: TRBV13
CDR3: CASSFFQQGDEKLFF

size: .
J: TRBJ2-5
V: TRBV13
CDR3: CASSLDRITQYF

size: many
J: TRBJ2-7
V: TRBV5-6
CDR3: CASSSRQRSPTYEQYF

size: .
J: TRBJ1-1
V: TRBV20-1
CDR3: CSARDLRQGESTEAFF

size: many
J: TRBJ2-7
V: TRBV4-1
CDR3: CASSPPSTGSHEQYF

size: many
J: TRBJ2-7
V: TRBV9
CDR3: CASSPGGEFEQYF

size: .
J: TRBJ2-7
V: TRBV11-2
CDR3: CASSSGQGTEQYF

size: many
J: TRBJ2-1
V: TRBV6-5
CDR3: CASSRTSGDYNEQFF

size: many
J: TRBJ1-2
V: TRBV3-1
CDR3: CASSPILDVKSYGYTF

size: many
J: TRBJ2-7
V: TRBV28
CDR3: CASSPRTPLDEQYF

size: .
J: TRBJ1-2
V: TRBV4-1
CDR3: CAGSRVTGTPFYGYTF

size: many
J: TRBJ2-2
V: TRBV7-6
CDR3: CASSLESGPTGELFF

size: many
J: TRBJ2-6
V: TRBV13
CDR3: CASSLGLSRDPSGANVLTF

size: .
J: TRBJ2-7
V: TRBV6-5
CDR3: CASSYGQGYKQYF